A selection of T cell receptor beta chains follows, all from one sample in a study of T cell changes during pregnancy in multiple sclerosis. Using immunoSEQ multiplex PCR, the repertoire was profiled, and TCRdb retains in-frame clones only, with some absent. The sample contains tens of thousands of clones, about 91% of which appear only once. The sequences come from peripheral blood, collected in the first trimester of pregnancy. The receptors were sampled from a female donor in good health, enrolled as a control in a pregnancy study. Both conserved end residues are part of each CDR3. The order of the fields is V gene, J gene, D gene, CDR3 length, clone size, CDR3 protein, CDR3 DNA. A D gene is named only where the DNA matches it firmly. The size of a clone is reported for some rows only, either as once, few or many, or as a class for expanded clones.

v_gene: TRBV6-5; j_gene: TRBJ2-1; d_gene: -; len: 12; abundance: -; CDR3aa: CASANWTGEQFF; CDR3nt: TGTGCCAGCGCGAATTGGACTGGAGAGCAGTTCTTC
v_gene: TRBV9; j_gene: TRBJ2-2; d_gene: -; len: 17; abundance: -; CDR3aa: CASSVGTGVTGAGELFF; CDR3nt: TGTGCCAGCAGCGTGGGCACGGGGGTGACGGGCGCCGGGGAGCTGTTTTTT
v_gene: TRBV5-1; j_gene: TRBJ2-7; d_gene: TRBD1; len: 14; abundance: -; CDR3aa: CASSLETGPCEQYF; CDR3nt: TGCGCCAGCAGCTTGGAGACAGGGCCTTGCGAGCAGTACTTC
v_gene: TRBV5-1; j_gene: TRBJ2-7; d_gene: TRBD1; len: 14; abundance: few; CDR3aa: CASSQTGGGLEQYF; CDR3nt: TGCGCCAGCAGCCAGACAGGGGGAGGTCTCGAGCAGTACTTC
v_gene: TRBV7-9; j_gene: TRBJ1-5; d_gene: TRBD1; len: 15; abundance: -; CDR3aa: CASSLTGASNQPQHF; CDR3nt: TGTGCCAGCAGCTTGACAGGGGCTAGCAATCAGCCCCAGCATTTT
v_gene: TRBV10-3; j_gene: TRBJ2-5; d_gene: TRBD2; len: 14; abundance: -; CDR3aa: CAIRAGGLKETQYF; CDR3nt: TGTGCCATCAGAGCGGGGGGTCTCAAAGAGACCCAGTACTTC
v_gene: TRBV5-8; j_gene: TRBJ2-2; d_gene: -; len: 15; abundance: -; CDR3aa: CASSFDGRNPGELFF; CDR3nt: TGTGCCAGCAGCTTCGACGGGAGAAATCCCGGGGAGCTGTTTTTT
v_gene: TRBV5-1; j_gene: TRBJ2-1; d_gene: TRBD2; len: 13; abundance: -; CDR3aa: CASRLAGVDEQFF; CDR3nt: TGCGCCAGCAGACTAGCGGGGGTCGATGAGCAGTTCTTC
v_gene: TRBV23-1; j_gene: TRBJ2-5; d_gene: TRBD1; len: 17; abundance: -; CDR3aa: CASSHGGDRGGKKTQYF; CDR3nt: TGCGCCAGCAGTCATGGGGGTGACAGGGGCGGAAAAAAGACCCAGTACTTC
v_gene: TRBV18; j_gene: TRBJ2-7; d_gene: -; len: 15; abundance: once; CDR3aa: CASSPGQTTLYEQYF; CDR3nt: TGTGCCAGCTCACCAGGGCAGACGACCCTCTACGAGCAGTACTTC
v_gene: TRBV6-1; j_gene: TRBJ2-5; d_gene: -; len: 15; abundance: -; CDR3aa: CASSEVRGRQETQYF; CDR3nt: TGTGCCAGCAGTGAAGTCAGGGGGAGGCAAGAGACCCAGTACTTC
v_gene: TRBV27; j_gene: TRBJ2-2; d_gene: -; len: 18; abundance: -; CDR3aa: CASSVSTLGLMNTGELFF; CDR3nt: TGTGCCAGCAGTGTTTCTACCCTCGGACTCATGAACACCGGGGAGCTGTTTTTT
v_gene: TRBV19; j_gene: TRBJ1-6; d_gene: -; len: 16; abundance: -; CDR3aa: CASSIGGSSYNSPLHF; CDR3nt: TGTGCCAGTAGTATAGGTGGGAGCTCCTATAATTCACCCCTCCACTTT
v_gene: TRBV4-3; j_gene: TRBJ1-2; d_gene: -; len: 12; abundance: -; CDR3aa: CASSLRGGGYTF; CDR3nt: TGCGCCAGCAGCCTACGGGGGGGCGGCTACACCTTC
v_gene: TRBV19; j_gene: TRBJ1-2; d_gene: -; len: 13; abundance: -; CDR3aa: CASSRRQDYGYTF; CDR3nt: TGTGCCAGTAGTAGAAGGCAGGACTATGGCTACACCTTC
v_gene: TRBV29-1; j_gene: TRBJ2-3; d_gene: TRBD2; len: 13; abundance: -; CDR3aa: CSVLRLADSTQYF; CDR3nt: TGCAGCGTTCTTCGACTAGCCGATTCCACGCAGTATTTT
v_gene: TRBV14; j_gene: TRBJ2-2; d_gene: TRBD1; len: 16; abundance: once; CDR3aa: CASSYRTGANTGELFF; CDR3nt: TGTGCCAGCAGCTATCGGACAGGGGCGAACACCGGGGAGCTGTTTTTT
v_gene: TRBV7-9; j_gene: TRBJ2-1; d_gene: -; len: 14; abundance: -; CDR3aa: CASSLSLSIDEQFF; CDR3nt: TGTGCCAGCAGCTTATCTCTGAGTATCGATGAGCAGTTCTTC
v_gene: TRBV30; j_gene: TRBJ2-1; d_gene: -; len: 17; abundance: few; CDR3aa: CAWSVGVRRETYNEQFF; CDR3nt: TGTGCCTGGAGTGTAGGGGTCCGACGGGAGACCTACAATGAGCAGTTCTTC
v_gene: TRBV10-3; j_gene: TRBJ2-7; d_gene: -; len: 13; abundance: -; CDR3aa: CAISVGVSYEQYF; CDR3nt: TGTGCCATCAGTGTAGGGGTCTCCTACGAGCAGTACTTC
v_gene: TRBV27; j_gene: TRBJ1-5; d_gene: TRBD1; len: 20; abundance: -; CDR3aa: CASSPSNWDRGFDSNQPQHF; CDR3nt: TGTGCCAGCAGCCCCTCAAATTGGGACAGGGGCTTTGATAGCAATCAGCCCCAGCATTTT
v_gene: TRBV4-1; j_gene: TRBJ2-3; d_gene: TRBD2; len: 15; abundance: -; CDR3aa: CASSQGSGATDTQYF; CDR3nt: TGCGCCAGCAGCCAAGGTAGCGGGGCCACAGATACGCAGTATTTT
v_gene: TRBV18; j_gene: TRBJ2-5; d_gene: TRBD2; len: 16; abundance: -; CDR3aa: CASSPPSGGVKETQYF; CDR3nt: TGTGCCAGCTCACCACCTAGCGGGGGGGTAAAAGAGACCCAGTACTTC
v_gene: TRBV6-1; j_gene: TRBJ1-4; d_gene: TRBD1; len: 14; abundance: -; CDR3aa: CASSEGGGMEKLFF; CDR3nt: TGTGCCAGCAGTGAAGGAGGGGGCATGGAAAAACTGTTTTTT
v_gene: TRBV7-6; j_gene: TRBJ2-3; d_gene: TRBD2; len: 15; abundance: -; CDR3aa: CASSPRSGGADTQYF; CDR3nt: TGTGCCAGCAGCCCGCGTAGCGGGGGGGCGGATACGCAGTATTTT
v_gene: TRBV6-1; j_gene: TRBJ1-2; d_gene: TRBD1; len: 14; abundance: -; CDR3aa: CAPRQGGDNYGYTF; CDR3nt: TGTGCCCCGAGACAGGGTGGAGATAACTATGGCTACACCTTC
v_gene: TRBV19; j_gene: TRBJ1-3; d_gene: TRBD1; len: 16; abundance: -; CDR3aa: CASSIAGQGAGNTIYF; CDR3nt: TGTGCCAGTAGTATAGCAGGACAGGGCGCTGGAAACACCATATATTTT
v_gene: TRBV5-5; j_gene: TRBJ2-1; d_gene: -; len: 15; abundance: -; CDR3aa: CASSYQGTPNNEQFF; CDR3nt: TGTGCCAGCAGCTATCAGGGAACCCCCAACAATGAGCAGTTCTTC
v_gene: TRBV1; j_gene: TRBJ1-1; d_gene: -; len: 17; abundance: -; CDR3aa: CTSSQPGQGPWGTEAFF; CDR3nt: TGCACCAGCAGCCAACCGGGACAGGGGCCTTGGGGCACTGAAGCTTTCTTT
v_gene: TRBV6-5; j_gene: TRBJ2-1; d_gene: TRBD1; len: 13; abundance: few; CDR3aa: CASIGQGANEQFF; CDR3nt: TGTGCCAGCATAGGACAGGGGGCCAATGAGCAGTTCTTC
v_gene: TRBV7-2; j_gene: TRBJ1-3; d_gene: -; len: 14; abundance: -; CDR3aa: CASSLEGRGNGIYF; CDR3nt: TGTGCCAGCAGCTTAGAAGGCAGGGGAAACGGCATATATTTT
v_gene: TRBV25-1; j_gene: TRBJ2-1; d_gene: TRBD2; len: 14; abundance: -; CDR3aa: CASSDSGRFHEQFF; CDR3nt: TGTGCCAGCAGTGATAGCGGGAGGTTCCATGAGCAGTTCTTC
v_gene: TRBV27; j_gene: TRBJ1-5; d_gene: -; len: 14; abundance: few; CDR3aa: CASSLGGRGQPQHF; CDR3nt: TGTGCCAGCAGTTTAGGGGGCAGGGGTCAGCCCCAGCATTTT
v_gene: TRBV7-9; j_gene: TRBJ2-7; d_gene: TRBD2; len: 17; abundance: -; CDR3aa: CASSLVPGLAGEYEQYF; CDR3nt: TGTGCCAGCAGCTTGGTACCGGGACTAGCGGGAGAATACGAGCAGTACTTC
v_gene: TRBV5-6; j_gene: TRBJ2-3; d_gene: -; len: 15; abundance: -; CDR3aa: CASSLEGAGTDTQYF; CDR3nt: TGTGCCAGCAGCTTGGAAGGGGCCGGGACAGATACGCAGTATTTT
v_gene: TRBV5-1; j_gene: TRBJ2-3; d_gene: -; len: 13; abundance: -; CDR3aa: CASSPEGTDTQYF; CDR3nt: TGCGCCAGCAGCCCCGAGGGCACAGATACGCAGTATTTT
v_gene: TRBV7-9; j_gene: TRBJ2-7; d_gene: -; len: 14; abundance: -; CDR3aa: CASSFGAGLGEQYF; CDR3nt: TGTGCCAGCAGCTTTGGGGCGGGGCTTGGCGAGCAGTACTTC
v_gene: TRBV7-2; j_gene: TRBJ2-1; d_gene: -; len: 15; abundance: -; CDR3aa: CASSLEDSSYNEQFF; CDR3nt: TGTGCCAGCAGCTTAGAGGACAGCTCCTACAATGAGCAGTTCTTC
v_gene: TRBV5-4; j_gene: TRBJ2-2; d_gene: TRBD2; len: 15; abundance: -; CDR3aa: CASRASWRENGELFF; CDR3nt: TGTGCCAGCAGGGCTAGCTGGCGGGAGAACGGGGAGCTGTTTTTT
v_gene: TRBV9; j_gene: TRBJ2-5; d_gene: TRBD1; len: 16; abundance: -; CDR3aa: CASSQVGQGARETQYF; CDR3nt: TGTGCCAGCAGCCAAGTGGGACAGGGGGCTCGGGAGACCCAGTACTTC